Given below is one TCR beta chain in context. Its antigen is unidentified. The assay covered 100,000 or so TCR templates per sample. Profiled with immunoSEQ multiplex PCR; TCRdb holds only in-frame clones, not every one. The sample has some 97,000 clones; around 90% are singletons. The record originates from a study of siplizumab effects on memory and regulatory T cells. V shed 4 bases and J 4 bases; nucleotides not matched to a gene: 1. This CDR3 comprises 13 residues. Germline CDR1 and CDR2: SGHDN and FVKESK. General study points: Naive versus memory phenotype went unassigned for roughly 75-96% of proliferating CD4+ or CD8+ clones. Mappable alloreactive CD4+ clones averaged around 71% Treg-derived with siplizumab versus approximately 25% in controls. Alloreactive sequences whose origin lay in unstimulated CD4+ memory cells were significantly reduced by siplizumab.

The sequenced sample was CD4+ T cells sorted from blood. This TCR derives from a human donor in good health. Some clones in this sample may be carry-over from other donors' samples. The chain joins TRBV14 to TRBJ2-3; 8 bases fit TRBD2. The CDR3 loop is CASSLAGSDTQYF. CDR3 in DNA: TGTGCCAGCAGCCTAGCGGGGTCAGATACGCAGTATTTT.